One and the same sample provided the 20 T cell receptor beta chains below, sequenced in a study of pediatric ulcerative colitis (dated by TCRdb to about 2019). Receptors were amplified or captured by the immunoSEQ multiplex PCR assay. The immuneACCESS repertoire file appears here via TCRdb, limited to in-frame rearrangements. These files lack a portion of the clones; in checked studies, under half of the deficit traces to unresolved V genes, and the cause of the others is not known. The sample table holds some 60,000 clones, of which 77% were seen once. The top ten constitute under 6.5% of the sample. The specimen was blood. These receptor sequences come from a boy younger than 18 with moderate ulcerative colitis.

The CDR3 bases are TGTGCCAGCAGTTACTCCCGGGCAGATACGCAGTATTTT. This sequence encodes CASSYSRADTQYF. The gene calls are TRBV6-5 and TRBJ2-3; D ambiguous. This CDR3 has 13 residues. Germline loops: CDR1 MNHEY, CDR2 SVGAGI. Trimming stripped 0 bases from V and 4 bases from J, with 5 bases between.

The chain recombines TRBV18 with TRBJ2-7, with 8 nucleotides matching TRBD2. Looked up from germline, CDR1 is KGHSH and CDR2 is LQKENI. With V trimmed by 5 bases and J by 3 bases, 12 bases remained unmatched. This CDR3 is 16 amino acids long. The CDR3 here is CASSGVGGVPIYEQYF. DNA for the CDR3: TGTGCCAGCTCAGGTGTCGGGGGGGTACCTATCTACGAGCAGTACTTC.

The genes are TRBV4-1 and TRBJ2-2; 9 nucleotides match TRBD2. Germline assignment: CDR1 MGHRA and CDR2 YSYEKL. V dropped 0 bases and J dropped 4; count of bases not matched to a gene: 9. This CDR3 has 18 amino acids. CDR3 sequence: CASSQDGSLAGLTGELFF. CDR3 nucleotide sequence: TGCGCCAGCAGCCAAGATGGGTCGCTAGCGGGACTCACCGGGGAGCTGTTTTTT.

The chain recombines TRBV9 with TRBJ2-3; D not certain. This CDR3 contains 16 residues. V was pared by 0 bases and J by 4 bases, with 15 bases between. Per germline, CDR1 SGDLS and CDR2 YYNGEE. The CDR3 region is CASSVASSSIPDTQYF. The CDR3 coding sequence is TGTGCCAGCAGCGTAGCCTCGTCATCCATTCCAGATACGCAGTATTTT.

CDR3 nucleotides: TGCAGCGCAATCGACAGTACGCACCTCTATGGCTACACCTTC. It yields the protein CSAIDSTHLYGYTF. The chain joins TRBV29-1 to TRBJ1-2, with a weak D call TRBD1 (5 bases). The CDR3 has 14 residues. Germline V gene lookup returns CDR1 SQVTM and CDR2 ANQGSEA. Trimming took off 7 bases at V and 4 bases at J, with 19 bases between the two ends.

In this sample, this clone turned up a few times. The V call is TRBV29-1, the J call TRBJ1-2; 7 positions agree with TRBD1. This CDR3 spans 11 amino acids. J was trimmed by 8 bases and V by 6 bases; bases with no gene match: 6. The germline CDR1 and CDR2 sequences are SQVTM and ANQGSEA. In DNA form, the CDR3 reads TGCAGCGTGGGGACAGCCTGGGGCTACACCTTC. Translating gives CSVGTAWGYTF.

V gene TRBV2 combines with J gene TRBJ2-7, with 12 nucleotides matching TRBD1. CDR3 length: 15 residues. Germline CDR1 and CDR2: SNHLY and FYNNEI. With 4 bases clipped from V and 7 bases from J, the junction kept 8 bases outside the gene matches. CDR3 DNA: TGTGCCAGCAGTGTTCCGGGACAGGGGGCGGGGGAGCAGTACTTC. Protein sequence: CASSVPGQGAGEQYF. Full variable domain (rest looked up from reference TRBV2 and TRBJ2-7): EPEVTQTPSHQVTQMGQEVILRCVPISNHLYFYWYRQILGQKVEFLVSFYNNEISEKSEIFDDQFSVERPDGSNFTLKIRSTKLEDSAMYFCASSVPGQGAGEQYFGPGTRLTVT.

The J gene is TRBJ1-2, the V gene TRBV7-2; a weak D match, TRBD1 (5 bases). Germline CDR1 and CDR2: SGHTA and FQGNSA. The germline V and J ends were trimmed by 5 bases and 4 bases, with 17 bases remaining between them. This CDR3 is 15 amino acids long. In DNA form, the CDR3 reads TGTGCCAGCAGCCCCGACAGCCTAAAAGGCTATGGCTACACCTTC. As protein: CASSPDSLKGYGYTF.

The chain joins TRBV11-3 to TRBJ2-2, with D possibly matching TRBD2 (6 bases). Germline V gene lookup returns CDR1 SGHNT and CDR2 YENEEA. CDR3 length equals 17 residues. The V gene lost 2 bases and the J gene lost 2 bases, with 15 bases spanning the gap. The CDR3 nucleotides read TGTGCCAGCAGCTTATCATCGGCGGGGTACAACACCGGGGAGCTGTTTTTT. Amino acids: CASSLSSAGYNTGELFF.

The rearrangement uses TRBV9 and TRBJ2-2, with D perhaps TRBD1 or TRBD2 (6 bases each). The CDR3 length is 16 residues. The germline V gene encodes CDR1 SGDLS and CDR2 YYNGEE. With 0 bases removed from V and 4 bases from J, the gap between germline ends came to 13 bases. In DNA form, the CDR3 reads TGTGCCAGCAGCGTAGGGTCCGGGGGCCGCACCGGGGAGCTGTTTTTT. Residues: CASSVGSGGRTGELFF.

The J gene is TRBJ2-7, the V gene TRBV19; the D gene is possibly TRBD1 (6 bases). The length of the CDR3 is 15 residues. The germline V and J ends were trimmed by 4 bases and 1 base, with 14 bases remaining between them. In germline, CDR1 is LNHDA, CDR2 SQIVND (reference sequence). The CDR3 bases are TGTGCCAGTAGTAAGGGTTGGACAGAATCCTACGAGCAGTACTTC. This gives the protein CASSKGWTESYEQYF.

The CDR3 spells CASSLGGGAGANVLTF. CDR3 sequence (DNA): TGTGCCAGCAGCTTAGGAGGGGGCGCTGGGGCCAACGTCCTGACTTTC. The chain uses TRBV7-7 and TRBJ2-6, with 7 nucleotides matching TRBD1. Losses at the gene ends were 1 base for V and 2 bases for J; bases not matched to a gene: 2. The germline gives CDR1 SSHAT, CDR2 FNYEAQ (reference sequence). The CDR3 covers 16 residues.

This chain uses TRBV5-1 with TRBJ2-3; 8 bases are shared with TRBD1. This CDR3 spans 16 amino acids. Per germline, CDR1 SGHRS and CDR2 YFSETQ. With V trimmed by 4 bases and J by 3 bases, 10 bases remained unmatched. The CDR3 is CASSAGRGQFTDTQYF. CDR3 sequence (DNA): TGCGCCAGCAGCGCCGGCAGGGGGCAATTTACAGATACGCAGTATTTT.

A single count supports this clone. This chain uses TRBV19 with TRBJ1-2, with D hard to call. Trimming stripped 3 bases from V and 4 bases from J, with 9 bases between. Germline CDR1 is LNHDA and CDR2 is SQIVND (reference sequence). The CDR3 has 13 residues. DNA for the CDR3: TGTGCCAGTAGTATCAGTGCAACCTATGGCTACACCTTC. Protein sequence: CASSISATYGYTF.

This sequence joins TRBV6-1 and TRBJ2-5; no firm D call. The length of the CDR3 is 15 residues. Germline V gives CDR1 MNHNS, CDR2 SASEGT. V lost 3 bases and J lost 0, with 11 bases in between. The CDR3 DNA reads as TGTGCCAGCAGTGACCCCCGGCCGTACCAAGAGACCCAGTACTTC. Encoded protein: CASSDPRPYQETQYF.

This CDR3 reads CASSPGDQRYEQYF. The CDR3 DNA reads as TGTGCCAGCAGCCCGGGGGACCAACGGTACGAGCAGTACTTC. V and J are TRBV4-2 and TRBJ2-7; D possibly corresponds to TRBD2 (6 bases). The CDR3 contains 14 residues. CDR1 and CDR2 from the germline V gene are LGHNA and YNFKEQ. The V end lost 4 bases, the J end lost 4 bases, and 14 bases lay between the germline ends.

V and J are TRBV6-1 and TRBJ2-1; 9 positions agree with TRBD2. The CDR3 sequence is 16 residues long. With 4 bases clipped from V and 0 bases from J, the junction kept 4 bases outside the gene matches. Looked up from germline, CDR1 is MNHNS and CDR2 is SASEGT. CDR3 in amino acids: CASSGLRGGSYNEQFF. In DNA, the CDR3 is TGTGCCAGCAGTGGGCTGCGGGGGGGCTCCTACAATGAGCAGTTCTTC.

CDR3 in amino acids: CASSIGGTGYGEKLFF. CDR3 DNA sequence: TGTGCCAGTAGTATAGGAGGGACAGGGTATGGTGAAAAACTGTTTTTT. This sequence joins TRBV19 and TRBJ1-4; TRBD1 matches at 9 bases. The germline V gene encodes CDR1 LNHDA and CDR2 SQIVND (reference sequence). The CDR3 totals 16 residues. The V segment lost 1 base and the J segment 7 bases; nucleotides outside the gene matches: 7.

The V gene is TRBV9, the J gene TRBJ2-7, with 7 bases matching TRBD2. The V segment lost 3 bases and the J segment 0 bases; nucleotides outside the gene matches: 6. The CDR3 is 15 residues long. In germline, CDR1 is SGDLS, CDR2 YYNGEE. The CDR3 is CASSAASGNSYEQYF. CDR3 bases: TGTGCCAGCAGCGCGGCTAGCGGAAACTCCTACGAGCAGTACTTC.

CDR3 sequence: CASSLPQGSTDTQYF. CDR3 in DNA: TGTGCCAGCTCCTTACCTCAGGGAAGCACAGATACGCAGTATTTT. V usage is TRBV6-7 and J usage is TRBJ2-3; D is perhaps TRBD1 (5 bases). TRBV6-7 is labeled an ORF, and its function is uncertain. This CDR3 comprises 15 residues. V was pared by 8 bases and J by 0 bases, with 15 bases between.